Listed below are T cell receptor beta chains from one sample, sequenced in a study of T cell responses to AZD1222 COVID-19 vaccine. The method was immunoSEQ multiplex PCR; TCRdb's version includes in-frame clones alone and lacks a portion of them. The sample lists over 150,000 clones; 91% were seen once. The specimen comprised peripheral blood, sampled 28 days after the second AZD1222 dose. These receptors came from an adult who received the AZD1222 COVID-19 vaccine. CDR3s include the opening cysteine and the closing phenylalanine or tryptophan. A D gene is named only where the DNA matches it firmly. For some rows the clone size is stated as once, few or many, or as a class when expanded; others skip it.

j_gene: TRBJ2-1; d_gene: NA; abundance: few; v_gene: TRBV4-1; CDR3nt: TGCGCCAGCGCCGAAGGGCCAGCCTACAATGAGCAGTTCTTC; CDR3aa: CASAEGPAYNEQFF
j_gene: TRBJ2-3; d_gene: NA; abundance: NA; v_gene: TRBV10-3; CDR3nt: TGTGCCACTAGTTTGTATAGGGCCGGAGATACGCAGTATTTT; CDR3aa: CATSLYRAGDTQYF
j_gene: TRBJ2-7; d_gene: TRBD2; abundance: NA; v_gene: TRBV4-2; CDR3nt: TGTGCCAGCAGCCAAGAACCTAGCGGAAGCTCCTACGAGCAGTACTTC; CDR3aa: CASSQEPSGSSYEQYF
j_gene: TRBJ1-2; d_gene: NA; abundance: few; v_gene: TRBV28; CDR3nt: TGTGCCAGCAGTTTAGGGAACTATGGCTACACCTTC; CDR3aa: CASSLGNYGYTF
j_gene: TRBJ1-5; d_gene: NA; abundance: NA; v_gene: TRBV6-2/TRBV6-3; CDR3nt: TGTGCCAGCACCCCCGTCGGGGCCAATCAGCCCCAGCATTTT; CDR3aa: CASTPVGANQPQHF
j_gene: TRBJ2-1; d_gene: NA; abundance: NA; v_gene: TRBV5-1; CDR3nt: TGCGCCAGCAGCTTGGATGGGGCCTCCTACAATGAGCAGTTCTTC; CDR3aa: CASSLDGASYNEQFF
j_gene: TRBJ1-3; d_gene: NA; abundance: NA; v_gene: TRBV18; CDR3nt: TGTGCCAGCTCACAATTAGGGGCTGGAAACACCATATATTTT; CDR3aa: CASSQLGAGNTIYF
j_gene: TRBJ1-5; d_gene: TRBD1; abundance: NA; v_gene: TRBV6-1; CDR3nt: TGTGCCAGCAGTGAAGTGCAGGGGGCTAACAATCAGCCCCAGCATTTT; CDR3aa: CASSEVQGANNQPQHF
j_gene: TRBJ1-1; d_gene: TRBD1; abundance: NA; v_gene: TRBV29-1; CDR3nt: TGCAGCGTTGCGGGACAGGGAAAGAACACTGAAGCTTTCTTT; CDR3aa: CSVAGQGKNTEAFF
j_gene: TRBJ1-1; d_gene: TRBD1; abundance: NA; v_gene: TRBV28; CDR3nt: TGTGCCAGCAGTCGACAGGGGGCTGAAGCTTTCTTT; CDR3aa: CASSRQGAEAFF
j_gene: TRBJ2-7; d_gene: NA; abundance: NA; v_gene: TRBV21-1; CDR3nt: TGTGCCAGCAGCAAAAGATCGGCAGGGGGACACGAGCAGTACTTC; CDR3aa: CASSKRSAGGHEQYF
j_gene: TRBJ2-1; d_gene: NA; abundance: NA; v_gene: TRBV28; CDR3nt: TGTGCCAGCAGTGCCCCCTACAATGAGCAGTTCTTC; CDR3aa: CASSAPYNEQFF